This entry describes one T cell receptor beta chain. The antigen is undetermined. Germline V gives CDR1 MNHNS, CDR2 SASEGT. The CDR3 has 15 residues. V lost 7 bases, J lost 7 bases, and 21 bases lay in between. This record comes from a study of T cell repertoires in cytomegalovirus infection. The wider study: Recently identified HLA-C-restricted CMV epitopes were used, and well-studied HLA-B-restricted CMV epitopes were used as well.

TCRdb redid the calling of the reads with MiXCR, one entry per CDR3 protein. The table shows around 430,000 distinct CDR3 sequences, with roughly 42% occurring only once. The specimen comprised cultured PBMCs, sampled from culture after CMV antigen stimulation. The gene calls are TRBV6-1 and TRBJ2-3; perhaps TRBD1 as D (6 bases). The source of this sequence is a human donor in good health (CMV status not recorded). Some clones in this sample may be carry-over from other donors' samples. CDR3 residues: CASTPLHLTGYTQYF. DNA of the CDR3: TGTGCCAGCACGCCTCTCCACCTGACAGGATATACGCAGTATTTT.